This TCR beta chain was sequenced during a study of shared clonotypes between healthy human individuals (dated by TCRdb to 2020 to 2022). Background for the entire study: The cohort comprised two women and a few men aged 18 to 49 years. To increase sequencing depth and limit assay-specific biases, different laboratories used diverse techniques to prepare libraries and sequence TCR repertoires. Per donor, leukapheresis produced somewhere between about 0.94 and 9.5 billion PBMCs. For each donor, three plates each were used for CD4 naive and CD4 memory, two plates were used for CD8 naive, and one plate was used for CD8 memory. To estimate repertoire size and how much clonotype sharing occurs between individuals, the study deeply sequenced the blood TCR repertoires of five or six healthy adults. The paper as a whole reports these results and caveats: Larger estimated clonotype richness was generally found for naive subsets than for memory subsets. When a handful of donors were compared, the shared fraction of clonotypes was around 5.1% for naive CD4, over 3% for naive CD8, more than 2% for memory CD4, and around 0.37% for memory CD8. Only blood was sampled, and tissue TCR repertoires likely differ from those in blood. Even with the large sequencing depth, rarefaction of the sorted-subset datasets indicated that sequencing was incomplete. Because the study included only a small number of donors, the genetic and exposure-history diversity represented was limited. Higher generation probabilities were observed for clonotypes shared by all four sorted-subset donors than for non-shared clonotypes. Based on pairwise subsampling, the degree of clonotype sharing among donors was expected to be affected by sequencing depth.

With regard to this clone: No antigen is known for it. The record has no base qualities; no much larger clone is one base away. Within the sample, other DNA sequences also encode this same CDR3.

Using the deep immunoSEQ assay, multiplex PCR amplified TCR CDR3 regions from genomic DNA. For each cell subset, the extracted genomic DNA was distributed evenly across all wells of several immunoSEQ 96-well plates, and each plate served as one replicate. For sorted subsets, each replicate PCR was loaded with roughly 200 ng genomic DNA, equivalent to approximately 27,000 T cell genomes. Purified libraries were measured with a Qubit 3.0 fluorometer, size-checked on a Bioanalyzer 2100, and measured again with the KAPA Library Quantification kit. Every immunoSEQ 96-well plate was sequenced on a dedicated single-read 150-cycle Illumina NextSeq 550 flow cell. The authors' pipeline ran thus. Because the immunoSEQ output held only junctional sequences and lacked quality scores, the filtering could not match the filtering applied to full-length reads. Sequences were annotated with PyIR, a Python wrapper for IgBLAST v1.9, and V/J genes and CDR3 were assigned using IMGT germline references. Reads with weak V/J assignments (E-value above 1e-6), missing CDR3, stop codons, out-of-frame junctions, or ambiguous translated residues were removed. V3J clonotypes were defined by identical inferred V gene, J gene, and CDR3 amino acid sequence. To compute the percentage overlap between repertoires, the number of shared unique clonotypes was divided by the size of the smaller repertoire. Three approaches were used to assess repertoire richness: RTK rarefaction, the Chao1 estimator, and Recon v2.1 estimates of unobserved clonotypes. For all TCRbeta clonotypes obtained by the gDNA method from four donors, generation probabilities were computed with OLGA. The immuneACCESS repertoire file appears here via TCRdb, limited to in-frame rearrangements. These files lack a portion of the clones; in checked studies, under half of the deficit traces to unresolved V genes, and the cause of the others is not known. Clonal size and the V and J genes are those of that table, whereas D and trimming came from the DNA. This sample is represented by under 1,100,000 clones; more than 65% of them were singletons. The biggest ten clones account for over 1.3% of the sample.

CDR1 and CDR2 were assigned from the germline V gene (reference sequence) as SEHNR and FQNEAQ. The CDR3 sequence holds 14 residues, the cysteine and phenylalanine included. CDR3 DNA is the only sequence kept; it has 42 bases, read in frame from the first base. Trimming at the junction amounts to 1 base on V and 3 bases on J, and the germline ends lie 8 bases apart. The donors were healthy, HIV-negative adults with no recently reported acute infections or vaccinations. Every donor was a Caucasian adult residing in Nashville, Tennessee, USA. CD4+ T cells were enriched by magnetic negative selection, after which naive cells were positively selected on CD45RA and the negative fraction was taken as the memory subset. Blood was obtained by leukapheresis, after which PBMCs were separated by Ficoll-Histopaque density gradient centrifugation and cryopreserved in liquid nitrogen vapor phase. Analytical flow cytometry was used to check the purity and quantity of every magnetically sorted T cell population. Genomic DNA was isolated from every sorted fraction and measured by UV absorbance on a Nanodrop 2000c.

The chain uses TRBV7-9 and TRBJ2-3; TRBD1 is a possible D gene, resting on 5 matching bases. The sample consisted of memory CD4+ T cells sorted from blood. The cell subset or site label, as the study defines it: CD45RA-negative fraction. This TCR was sampled from a man between 18 and 35 years old in good health. For the CDR3, the sequence is CASSLVSGTDTQYF. The base sequence is TGTGCCAGCAGCTTAGTATCAGGGACAGATACGCAGTATTTT. Supplemented by the reference TRBV7-9 and TRBJ2-3 proteins around the CDR3, the complete variable domain is DTGVSQNPRHKITKRGQNVTFRCDPISEHNRLYWYRQTLGQGPEFLTYFQNEAQLEKSRLLSDRFSAERPKGSFSTLEIQRTEQGDSAMYLCASSLVSGTDTQYFGPGTRLTVL.